A single T cell receptor beta chain is shown here with its context. Its antigen is unidentified. Sorting from PBMCs produced CD4+ and CD8+ T cells. The sample belongs to a study of CD8+ T cells in alopecia areata. Study results and caveats: In lesional scalp, particularly from alopecia totalis/universalis, clonality was higher than in normal scalp. Scalp sample sequencing also detects resident alphabeta T cells of normal skin. Possibly because of HLA-related factors, TCR sharing was less clear across patients than in mice.

V lost 6 bases, J lost 8 bases, and 4 bases stayed unmatched. CDR3 length: 12 amino acids. Germline V gives CDR1 SQVTM, CDR2 ANQGSEA. Isolated RNA was reverse transcribed into cDNA used as the sequencing template. The table came from immunoSEQ multiplex PCR; TCRdb's copy has only in-frame clones and leaves some out. The repertoire consists of around 210,000 clones, with just over 55% occurring once and the leading ten covering 4.5% to 6%. Input material: CD8+ T cells sorted from blood. This clonotype was obtained from a human donor in good health. This chain links TRBV29-1 with TRBJ2-1; 10 bases are a match to TRBD1. The CDR3 reads CSVDRGTYEQFF. The CDR3 DNA follows: TGCAGCGTGGACAGGGGGACCTATGAGCAGTTCTTC.